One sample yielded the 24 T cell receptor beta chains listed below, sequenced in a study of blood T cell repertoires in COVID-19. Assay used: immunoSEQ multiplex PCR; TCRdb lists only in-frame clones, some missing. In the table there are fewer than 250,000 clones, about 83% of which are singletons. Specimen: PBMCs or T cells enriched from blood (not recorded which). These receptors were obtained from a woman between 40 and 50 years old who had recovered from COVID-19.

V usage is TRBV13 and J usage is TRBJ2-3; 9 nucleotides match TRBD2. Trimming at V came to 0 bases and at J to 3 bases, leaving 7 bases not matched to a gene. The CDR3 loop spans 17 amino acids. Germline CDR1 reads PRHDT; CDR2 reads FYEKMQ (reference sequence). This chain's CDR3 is CASSLGRALAGTDTQYF. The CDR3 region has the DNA TGTGCCAGCAGCTTAGGCCGGGCTCTAGCGGGGACAGATACGCAGTATTTT.

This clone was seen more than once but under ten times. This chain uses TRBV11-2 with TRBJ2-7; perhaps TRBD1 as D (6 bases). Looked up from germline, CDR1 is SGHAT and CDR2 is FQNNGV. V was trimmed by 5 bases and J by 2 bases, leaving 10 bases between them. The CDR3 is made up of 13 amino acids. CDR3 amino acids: CASSNYRAYEQYF. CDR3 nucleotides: TGTGCCAGCAGCAACTACAGGGCCTACGAGCAGTACTTC.

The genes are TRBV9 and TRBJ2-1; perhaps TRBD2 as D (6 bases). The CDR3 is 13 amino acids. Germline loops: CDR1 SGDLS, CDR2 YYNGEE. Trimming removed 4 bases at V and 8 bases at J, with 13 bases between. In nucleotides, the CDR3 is TGTGCCAGCAGCCCCGCGGGGCAAGATGAGCAGTTCTTC. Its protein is CASSPAGQDEQFF.

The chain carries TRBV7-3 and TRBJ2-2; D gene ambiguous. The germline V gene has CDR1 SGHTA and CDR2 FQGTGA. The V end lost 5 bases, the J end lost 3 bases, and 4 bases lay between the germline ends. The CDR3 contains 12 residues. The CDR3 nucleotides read TGTGCCAGCAGCCATTACACCGGGGAGCTGTTTTTT. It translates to CASSHYTGELFF.

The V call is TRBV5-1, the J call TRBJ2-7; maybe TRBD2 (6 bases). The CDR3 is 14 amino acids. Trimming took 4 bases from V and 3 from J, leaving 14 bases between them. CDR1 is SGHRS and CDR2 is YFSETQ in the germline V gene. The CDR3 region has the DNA TGCGCCAGCAGCCCGCGCGGGGACGACTACGAGCAGTACGTC. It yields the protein CASSPRGDDYEQYV.

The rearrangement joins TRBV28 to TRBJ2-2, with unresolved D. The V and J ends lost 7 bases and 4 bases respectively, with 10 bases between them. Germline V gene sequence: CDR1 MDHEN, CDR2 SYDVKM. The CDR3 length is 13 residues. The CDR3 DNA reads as TGTGCCAGCATTGAAAGAGGCACCGGGGAGCTGTTTTTT. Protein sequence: CASIERGTGELFF.

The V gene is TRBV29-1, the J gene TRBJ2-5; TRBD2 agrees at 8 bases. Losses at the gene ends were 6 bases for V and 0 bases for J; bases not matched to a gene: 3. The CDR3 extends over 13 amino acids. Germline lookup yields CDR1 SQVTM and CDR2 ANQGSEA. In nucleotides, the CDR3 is TGCAGCGTCGGGGGGGGGTACCAAGAGACCCAGTACTTC. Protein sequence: CSVGGGYQETQYF.

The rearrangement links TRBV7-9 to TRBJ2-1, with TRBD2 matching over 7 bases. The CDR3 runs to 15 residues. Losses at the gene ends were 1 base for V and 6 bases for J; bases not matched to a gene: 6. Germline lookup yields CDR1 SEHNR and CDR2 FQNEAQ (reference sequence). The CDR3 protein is CASSLDGGRGNEQFF. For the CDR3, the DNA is TGTGCCAGCAGCTTAGATGGCGGGAGAGGCAATGAGCAGTTCTTC.

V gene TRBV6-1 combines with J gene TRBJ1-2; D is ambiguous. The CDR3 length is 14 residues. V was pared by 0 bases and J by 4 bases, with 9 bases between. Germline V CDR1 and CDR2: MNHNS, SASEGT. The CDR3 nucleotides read TGTGCCAGCAGTGAAGCGGCAGGCCGCTATGGCTACACCTTC. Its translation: CASSEAAGRYGYTF.

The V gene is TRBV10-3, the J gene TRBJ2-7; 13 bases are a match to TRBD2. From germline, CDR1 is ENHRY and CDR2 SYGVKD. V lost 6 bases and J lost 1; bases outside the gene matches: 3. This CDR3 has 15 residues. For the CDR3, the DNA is TGTGCCATCAGGGGACTAGCGGGAACGTCCTACGAGCAGTACTTC. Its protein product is CAIRGLAGTSYEQYF.

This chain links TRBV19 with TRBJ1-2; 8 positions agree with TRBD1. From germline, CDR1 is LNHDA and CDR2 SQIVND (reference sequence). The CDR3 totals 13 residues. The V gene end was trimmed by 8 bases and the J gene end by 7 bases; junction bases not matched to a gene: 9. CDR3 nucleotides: TGTGCCAGTGCCGGACAGGGCGTAGGTGGCTACACCTTC. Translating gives CASAGQGVGGYTF.

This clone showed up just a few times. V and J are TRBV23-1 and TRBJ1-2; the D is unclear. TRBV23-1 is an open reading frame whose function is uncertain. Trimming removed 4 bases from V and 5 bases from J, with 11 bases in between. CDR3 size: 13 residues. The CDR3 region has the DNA TGCGCCAGCAGTCGTACAGAAGTTTATGGCTACACCTTC. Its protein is CASSRTEVYGYTF.

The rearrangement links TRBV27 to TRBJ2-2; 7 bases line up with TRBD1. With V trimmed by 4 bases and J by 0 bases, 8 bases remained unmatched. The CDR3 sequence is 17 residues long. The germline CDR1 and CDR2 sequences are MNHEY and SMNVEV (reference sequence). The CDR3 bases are TGTGCCAGCAGTTCCCTTTACAGGGGAGCGAACACCGGGGAGCTGTTTTTT. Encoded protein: CASSSLYRGANTGELFF.

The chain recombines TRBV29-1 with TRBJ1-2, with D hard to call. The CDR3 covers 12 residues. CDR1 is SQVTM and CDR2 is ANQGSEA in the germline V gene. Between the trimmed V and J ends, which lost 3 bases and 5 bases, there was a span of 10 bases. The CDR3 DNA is TGCAGCGTTGAGAGTACAGAATATGGCTACACCTTC. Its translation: CSVESTEYGYTF.

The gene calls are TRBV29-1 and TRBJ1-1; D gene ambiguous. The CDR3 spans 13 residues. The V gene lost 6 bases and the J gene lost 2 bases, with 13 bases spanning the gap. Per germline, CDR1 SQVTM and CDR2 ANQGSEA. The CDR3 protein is CSVAEDQNTEAFF. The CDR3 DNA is TGCAGCGTCGCGGAGGACCAAAACACTGAAGCTTTCTTT.

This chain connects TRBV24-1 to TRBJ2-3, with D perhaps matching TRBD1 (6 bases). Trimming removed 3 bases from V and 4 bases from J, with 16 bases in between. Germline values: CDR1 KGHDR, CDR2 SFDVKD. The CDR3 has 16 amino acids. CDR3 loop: CATSDPRAGDADTQYF. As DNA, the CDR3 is TGTGCCACCAGTGATCCGCGAGCAGGGGACGCAGATACGCAGTATTTT.

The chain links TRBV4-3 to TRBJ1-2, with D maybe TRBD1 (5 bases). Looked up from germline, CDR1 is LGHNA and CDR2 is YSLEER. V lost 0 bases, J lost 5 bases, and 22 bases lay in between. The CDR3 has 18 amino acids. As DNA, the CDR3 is TGCGCCAGCAGCCAAGACCGTCGGAACAGGCCCTTAGAGTATGGCTACACCTTC. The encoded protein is CASSQDRRNRPLEYGYTF.

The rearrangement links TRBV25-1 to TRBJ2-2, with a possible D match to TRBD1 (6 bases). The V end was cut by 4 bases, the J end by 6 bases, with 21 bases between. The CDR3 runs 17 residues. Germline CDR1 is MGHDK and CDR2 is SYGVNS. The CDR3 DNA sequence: TGTGCCAGCAGTGGAAACAGGGTGCTTGTTGGAGCCGGGGAGCTGTTTTTT. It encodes CASSGNRVLVGAGELFF. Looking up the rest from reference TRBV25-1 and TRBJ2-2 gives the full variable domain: EADIYQTPRYLVIGTGKKITLECSQTMGHDKMYWYQQDPGMELHLIHYSYGVNSTEKGDLSSESTVSRIRTEHFPLTLESARPSHTSQYLCASSGNRVLVGAGELFFGEGSRLTVL.

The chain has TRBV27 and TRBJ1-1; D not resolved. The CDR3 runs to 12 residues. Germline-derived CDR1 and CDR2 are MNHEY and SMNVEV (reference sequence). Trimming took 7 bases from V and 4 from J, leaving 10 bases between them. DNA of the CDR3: TGTGCCAGCATTTTGATGGCCACTGAAGCTTTCTTT. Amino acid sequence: CASILMATEAFF.

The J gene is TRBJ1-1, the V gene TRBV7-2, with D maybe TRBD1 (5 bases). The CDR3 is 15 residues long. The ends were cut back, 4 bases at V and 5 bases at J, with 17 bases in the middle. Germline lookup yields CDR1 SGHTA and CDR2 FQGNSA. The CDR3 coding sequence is TGTGCCAGCAGCTCACTCGACCGGAGGGGTACTGAAGCTTTCTTT. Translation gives CASSSLDRRGTEAFF.

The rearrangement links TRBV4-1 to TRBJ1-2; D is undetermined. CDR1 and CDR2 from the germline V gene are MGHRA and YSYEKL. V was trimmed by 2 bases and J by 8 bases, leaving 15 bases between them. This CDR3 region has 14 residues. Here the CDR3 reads CASSQPARAAGYTF. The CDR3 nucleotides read TGCGCCAGCAGCCAACCCGCCCGCGCCGCCGGCTACACCTTC.

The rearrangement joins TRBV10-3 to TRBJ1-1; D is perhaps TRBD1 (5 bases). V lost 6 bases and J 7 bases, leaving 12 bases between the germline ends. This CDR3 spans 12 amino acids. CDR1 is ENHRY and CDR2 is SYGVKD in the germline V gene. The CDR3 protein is CAISYDRYEAFF. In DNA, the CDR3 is TGTGCCATCAGCTACGACAGATATGAAGCTTTCTTT.

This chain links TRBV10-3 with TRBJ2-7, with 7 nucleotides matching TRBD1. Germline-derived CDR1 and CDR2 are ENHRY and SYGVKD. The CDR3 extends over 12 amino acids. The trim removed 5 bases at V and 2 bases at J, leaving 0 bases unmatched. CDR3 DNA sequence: TGTGCCATCAGTACAGGGGCCTACGAGCAGTACTTC. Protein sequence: CAISTGAYEQYF.

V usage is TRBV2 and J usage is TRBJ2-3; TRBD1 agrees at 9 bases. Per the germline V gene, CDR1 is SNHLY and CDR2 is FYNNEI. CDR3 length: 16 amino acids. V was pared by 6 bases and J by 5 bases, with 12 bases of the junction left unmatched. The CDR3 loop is CASSEAGTGLRDTQYF. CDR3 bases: TGTGCCAGCAGCGAGGCCGGGACAGGGCTCAGAGATACGCAGTATTTT.